This passage covers 13 T cell receptor beta chains from one sample sequenced in a study of blood T cell repertoires in COVID-19. TCRdb's table, derived via immunoSEQ multiplex PCR, lists solely in-frame clones and lacks some. The table lists 83,000 or so clones, roughly four fifths of them singletons, with 21% in the top ten. Specimen: peripheral blood. Receptor source: a human donor in a cohort sampled during active COVID-19.

V and J are TRBV7-9 and TRBJ2-7; D is possibly TRBD1 (6 bases). V lost 1 base and J lost 6, with 10 bases in between. The length of the CDR3 is 13 residues. The germline gives CDR1 SEHNR, CDR2 FQNEAQ (reference sequence). CDR3 sequence reads: CASSLGLGGEQYF. The CDR3 DNA follows: TGTGCCAGCAGCTTAGGGTTAGGGGGCGAGCAGTACTTC.

The chain has TRBV6-2 or TRBV6-3 and TRBJ2-3, with a weak D call TRBD2 (6 bases). CDR1 is MNHEY, CDR2 SVGEGT, per germline. V gave up 2 bases and J gave up 3 bases, with 9 bases separating them. The CDR3 has 14 amino acids. DNA of the CDR3: TGTGCCAGCAGTTACGGGGGACTGACAGATACGCAGTATTTT. Residues: CASSYGGLTDTQYF.

The chain carries TRBV5-1 and TRBJ2-5; a weak D match, TRBD2 (6 bases). V was clipped by 4 bases and J by 1 base, with 14 bases between them. Germline V lookup: CDR1 SGHRS, CDR2 YFSETQ. This CDR3 contains 15 residues. The CDR3 loop is CASSVRLVAQETQYF. As DNA, the CDR3 is TGCGCCAGCAGCGTAAGACTAGTGGCCCAAGAGACCCAGTACTTC.

This chain connects TRBV5-1 to TRBJ2-1; 12 bases map to TRBD2. Germline CDR1 reads SGHRS; CDR2 reads YFSETQ. The J segment lost 9 bases and the V segment lost 2 bases, leaving 6 bases of the junction unmatched. The length of the CDR3 is 15 residues. CDR3 in DNA: TGCGCCAGCAGCTTACTAGCGGGGGGCCGCCTTGAGCAGTTCTTC. Protein: CASSLLAGGRLEQFF. Combining the CDR3 with reference TRBV5-1 and TRBJ2-1 gives the whole variable domain KAGVTQTPRYLIKTRGQQVTLSCSPISGHRSVSWYQQTPGQGLQFLFEYFSETQRNKGNFPGRFSGRQFSNSRSEMNVSTLELGDSALYLCASSLLAGGRLEQFFGPGTRLTVL.

This clone was recorded a few times. The gene calls are TRBV6-5 and TRBJ1-4, with D perhaps matching TRBD1 (5 bases). Trimming cost V 8 bases and J 8 bases, with 21 bases left between them. CDR1 and CDR2 (germline): MNHEY, SVGAGI. CDR3 length: 15 residues. The CDR3 sequence: CASWGRQTKDEKLFF. CDR3 bases: TGTGCCAGCTGGGGCCGACAGACAAAAGACGAAAAACTGTTTTTT.

The chain uses TRBV27 and TRBJ1-1; tentatively, D is TRBD1 (5 bases). V lost 4 bases, J lost 1 base, and 10 bases lay in between. The CDR3 length is 14 residues. Germline values: CDR1 MNHEY, CDR2 SMNVEV (reference sequence). This chain's CDR3 is CASSSVGQNTEAFF. The DNA of the CDR3 is TGTGCCAGCAGTTCAGTCGGACAGAACACTGAAGCTTTCTTT.

The chain links TRBV6-5 to TRBJ2-2; D is ambiguous. CDR1 is MNHEY and CDR2 is SVGAGI in the germline V gene. The ends were cut back, 0 bases at V and 0 bases at J, with 5 bases in the middle. This CDR3 comprises 15 residues. The CDR3 nucleotides read TGTGCCAGCAGTTACTCGGGCCCGAACACCGGGGAGCTGTTTTTT. It is translated as CASSYSGPNTGELFF.

The CDR3: CASSLSSSGVSNIQYF. Written as DNA, the CDR3 is TGTGCCAGCAGCTTGAGTTCTAGCGGGGTATCAAACATTCAGTACTTC. The rearrangement links TRBV7-2 to TRBJ2-4; 9 positions agree with TRBD2. There are 16 residues in the CDR3. The germline V gene has CDR1 SGHTA and CDR2 FQGNSA. Trimming cost V 3 bases and J 6 bases; bases outside gene matches: 9.

The V gene is TRBV19, the J gene TRBJ2-6; 10 bases match TRBD1. CDR1 and CDR2 from the germline V gene are LNHDA and SQIVND (reference sequence). The CDR3 contains 19 residues. The junction had 13 bases not matched to a gene; V was cut back by 4 bases and J by 4 bases. The CDR3: CASSTPGGDRGSGANVLTF. CDR3 nucleotides: TGTGCCAGTAGTACCCCCGGCGGGGACAGGGGATCCGGGGCCAACGTCCTGACTTTC.

The chain recombines TRBV10-3 with TRBJ2-7; 12 nucleotides agree with TRBD2. The CDR3 length is 13 residues. Per germline, CDR1 ENHRY and CDR2 SYGVKD. Trimming at V came to 10 bases and at J to 2 bases, leaving 3 bases not matched to a gene. CDR3 sequence: CATASGGAYEQYF. Written as DNA, the CDR3 is TGTGCCACTGCTAGCGGGGGGGCCTACGAGCAGTACTTC.

V is TRBV4-1 and J is TRBJ2-7, with TRBD1 matching over 8 bases. Germline V gives CDR1 MGHRA, CDR2 YSYEKL. CDR3 length: 12 residues. Losses at the gene ends were 4 bases for V and 6 bases for J; bases not matched to a gene: 2. CDR3 protein: CASSRTGSEQYF. The CDR3 region has the DNA TGCGCCAGCAGCCGGACAGGGTCCGAGCAGTACTTC.

This clone has a handful of counts. This rearrangement joins TRBV2 to TRBJ1-1; D is ambiguous. The CDR3 contains 13 residues. V was shortened by 7 bases and J by 4 bases, with 13 bases between the two germline ends. Germline CDR1 SNHLY, CDR2 FYNNEI. For the CDR3, the DNA is TGTGCCAGCACCTTCGGTGGTGGCACTGAAGCTTTCTTT. It translates to CASTFGGGTEAFF.

V usage is TRBV5-4 and J usage is TRBJ1-3; D is uncertain. The CDR3 spans 16 residues. V lost 4 bases to trimming and J lost 0 bases, with 14 bases between them. Germline V gene data show CDR1 as SGHNT and CDR2 as YYREEE (reference sequence). CDR3 nucleotides: TGTGCCAGCAGCGTAAGAGGCCGTCACTCTGGAAACACCATATATTTT. Encoded protein: CASSVRGRHSGNTIYF.